The 28 T cell receptor beta chains reported below all come from one sample, sequenced in a study of healthy donors' naive CD4 and CD8 T cells. Each TCR library used roughly 510 ng of total RNA and a linear amplification protocol. TCRdb recomputed calls from the reads with MiXCR, one row per CDR3 protein. The sample lists about 180,000 distinct CDR3 sequences; around three quarters were seen once. Sequencing was performed on naive CD4+ and CD8+ T cells sorted from blood, pooled from several donors. Receptors were obtained from a pool of human donors in good health; the sample pools cells from several healthy donors.

The chain combines TRBV5-4 with TRBJ1-6; no firm D call. Germline CDR1 is SGHNT and CDR2 is YYREEE (reference sequence). V gave up 1 base and J gave up 8 bases, with 16 bases separating them. The CDR3 extends over 16 amino acids. For the CDR3, the DNA is TGTGCCAGCAGCTTGATTCTGGTCGGTTCACATTCACCCCTCCACTTT. It is translated as CASSLILVGSHSPLHF.

The J gene is TRBJ2-3, the V gene TRBV21-1; the D call TRBD1 from the table was never checked on the DNA. TRBV21-1 is deemed a pseudogene. This CDR3 comprises 17 residues. The CDR3 reads CASSKLRRAANPDTQYF. The CDR3 region has the DNA TGTGCCAGCAGCAAGCTGCGCCGGGCCGCGAACCCAGATACGCAGTATTTT.

This chain joins TRBV19 and TRBJ2-5; D gene ambiguous. The ends were cut back, 3 bases at V and 3 bases at J, with 8 bases in the middle. Germline CDR1 and CDR2: LNHDA and SQIVND (reference sequence). The CDR3 is 13 amino acids. The CDR3 DNA reads TGTGCCAGTAGTATCCACAGAGAAGAGACCCAGTACTTC. This codes for CASSIHREETQYF.

The genes are TRBV6-5 and TRBJ2-7; 10 bases align to TRBD2. Germline loops: CDR1 MNHEY, CDR2 SVGAGI. The J segment lost 2 bases and the V segment lost 6 bases, leaving 7 bases of the junction unmatched. The CDR3 consists of 15 residues. The CDR3: CASSLGTSVTYEQYF. Here the CDR3 DNA reads TGTGCCAGCAGCCTTGGGACTAGCGTTACCTACGAGCAGTACTTC.

The chain employs TRBV6-6 and TRBJ1-2, with TRBD1 matching over 7 bases. V dropped 6 bases and J dropped 7; count of bases not matched to a gene: 8. The CDR3 length is 13 residues. The V gene's germline CDR1 is MNHNY and CDR2 SVGAGI (reference sequence). CDR3 region: CASSSRQGGGYTF. The CDR3 DNA reads TGTGCCAGCAGCTCCCGACAGGGAGGTGGCTACACCTTC.

The rearrangement uses TRBV11-2 and TRBJ2-3, with D perhaps TRBD2 (7 bases). Germline V gene sequence: CDR1 SGHAT, CDR2 FQNNGV. V dropped 5 bases and J dropped 0 bases, with 15 bases sitting between them. CDR3 length equals 16 residues. CDR3 loop: CASSLRGGRSTDTQYF. The CDR3, as DNA: TGTGCCAGCAGCCTCCGCGGGGGCAGGAGCACAGATACGCAGTATTTT.

The V call is TRBV12-3 or TRBV12-4, the J call TRBJ2-3; D gene ambiguous. The CDR3 length is 13 residues. V lost 4 bases, J lost 2 bases, and 7 bases lay in between. In nucleotides, the CDR3 is TGTGCCAGCAGTTCCCACGACACAGATACGCAGTATTTT. It yields the protein CASSSHDTDTQYF.

Here the CDR3 DNA reads TGTGCCAGCAGTTTCGTCGGGACTGAAGCTTTCTTT. It is translated as CASSFVGTEAFF. This chain joins TRBV12-3 or TRBV12-4 and TRBJ1-1; D is uncertain. V gave up 3 bases and J gave up 5 bases, with 7 bases separating them. The CDR3 contains 12 residues.

The CDR3 region has the DNA TGCAGCGTTGAAGGGGCGGACCTCTCCTACAATGAGCAGTTCTTC. The encoded protein is CSVEGADLSYNEQFF. The chain recombines TRBV29-1 with TRBJ2-1; D is unresolved. The V end lost 1 base, the J end lost 0 bases, and 10 bases lay between the germline ends. In germline, CDR1 is SQVTM, CDR2 ANQGSEA. The CDR3 is made up of 15 amino acids.

This chain uses TRBV30 with TRBJ2-7; unclear D gene. Looked up from germline, CDR1 is GTSNPN and CDR2 is SVGIG (reference sequence). V was pared by 0 bases and J by 5 bases, with 11 bases between. The CDR3 is made up of 13 amino acids. CDR3 region: CAWSVRPGDEQYF. CDR3 sequence (DNA): TGTGCCTGGAGTGTACGTCCTGGGGACGAGCAGTACTTC.

The chain carries TRBV6-4 and TRBJ2-1; the D gene is possibly TRBD1 (5 bases). Looked up from germline, CDR1 is MRHNA and CDR2 is SNTAGT. CDR3 size: 15 residues. V was pared by 3 bases and J by 2 bases, with 11 bases between. The CDR3 sequence: CASSEDGAAYNEQFF. The CDR3 nucleotides read TGTGCCAGCAGTGAAGATGGGGCCGCCTACAATGAGCAGTTCTTC.

The rearrangement links TRBV5-1 to TRBJ2-7, with D perhaps being TRBD1 or TRBD2 (5 bases each). CDR1 and CDR2 from the germline V gene are SGHRS and YFSETQ. V was shortened by 0 bases and J by 3 bases, with 7 bases between the two germline ends. The CDR3 loop spans 13 amino acids. For the CDR3, the DNA is TGCGCCAGCAGCTTGGGGGACGGCTACGAGCAGTACTTC. Residues: CASSLGDGYEQYF.

V and J are TRBV7-6 and TRBJ2-7; D remains unclear. Trimming cost V 4 bases and J 5 bases, with 9 bases left between them. The CDR3 runs to 12 residues. Germline values: CDR1 SGHVS, CDR2 FNYEAQ. CDR3 DNA: TGTGCCAGCAGCTCCGTACCCCACGAGCAGTACTTC. Translation: CASSSVPHEQYF.

This chain joins TRBV19 and TRBJ1-1, with D tentatively TRBD1 (5 bases). V dropped 2 bases and J dropped 7 bases, with 17 bases sitting between them. Germline-derived CDR1 and CDR2 are LNHDA and SQIVND (reference sequence). This CDR3 is 15 amino acids long. The CDR3 protein is CASSIRIGAMGEAFF. CDR3 nucleotide sequence: TGTGCCAGTAGTATAAGGATCGGGGCGATGGGTGAAGCTTTCTTT.

Comment on this clonotype: This CDR3 is missing its conserved last phenylalanine or tryptophan, likely due to a read error. The chain uses TRBV11-2 and TRBJ2-1, with D perhaps TRBD1 or TRBD2 (6 bases each). Germline CDR1 SGHAT, CDR2 FQNNGV. V lost 5 bases to trimming and J lost 12 bases, with 14 bases between them. This CDR3 comprises 12 residues. As DNA, the CDR3 is TGTGCCAGCAGCATTGGCGGGACAAGGCAGTTCCTC. This sequence encodes CASSIGGTRQFL.

The chain links TRBV27 to TRBJ1-1; no clear D gene. Germline lookup yields CDR1 MNHEY and CDR2 SMNVEV (reference sequence). This CDR3 has 13 residues. Trimming stripped 3 bases from V and 1 base from J, with 6 bases between. The CDR3 region is CASSFRENTEAFF. DNA for the CDR3: TGTGCCAGCAGTTTTAGGGAGAACACTGAAGCTTTCTTT.

This chain connects TRBV6-5 to TRBJ1-1, with 8 bases identical to TRBD1. V trimming: 5 bases; J trimming: 1 base; junction bases outside the gene matches: 12. CDR1 is MNHEY and CDR2 is SVGAGI in the germline V gene. The CDR3 length is 17 residues. The CDR3 spells CASSHDRGRLGNTEAFF. The CDR3 DNA reads as TGTGCCAGCAGTCACGACAGGGGCCGGTTGGGGAACACTGAAGCTTTCTTT.

The chain recombines TRBV29-1 with TRBJ1-2; TRBD1 matches 7 bases. Unmatched junction bases numbered 9, after V lost 5 bases and J lost 0 bases. There are 15 residues in the CDR3. The germline V gene encodes CDR1 SQVTM and CDR2 ANQGSEA. The CDR3 nucleotides are TGCAGCGTTTCTGGACAGGACTTAGCTAACTATGGCTACACCTTC. Translating gives CSVSGQDLANYGYTF.

The chain combines TRBV6-1 with TRBJ1-1; D is undetermined. Germline lookup yields CDR1 MNHNS and CDR2 SASEGT. Trimming stripped 3 bases from V and 2 bases from J, with 7 bases between. The CDR3 has 13 amino acids. Written as DNA, the CDR3 is TGTGCCAGCAGTGACGGGGTCAACACTGAAGCTTTCTTT. Its protein is CASSDGVNTEAFF.

V usage is TRBV19 and J usage is TRBJ1-1; 8 positions agree with TRBD1. Unmatched junction bases numbered 6, after V lost 8 bases and J lost 4 bases. CDR3 length equals 13 residues. Per the germline V gene, CDR1 is LNHDA and CDR2 is SQIVND (reference sequence). CDR3 loop: CASEDREFTEAFF. The CDR3 nucleotides are TGTGCCAGTGAGGACAGGGAGTTCACTGAAGCTTTCTTT.

Written as DNA, the CDR3 is TGTGCCAGCTCGACGAACACTGAAGCTTTCTTT. Protein product: CASSTNTEAFF. The rearrangement uses TRBV13 and TRBJ1-1, with no clear D. CDR3 length: 11 amino acids. Germline CDR1 PRHDT, CDR2 FYEKMQ (reference sequence). V lost 8 bases, J lost 1 base, and 5 bases lay in between.

The genes are TRBV6-1 and TRBJ2-1; perhaps D is TRBD1 or TRBD2 (5 bases each). V was shortened by 6 bases and J by 5 bases, with 17 bases between the two germline ends. Per the germline V gene, CDR1 is MNHNS and CDR2 is SASEGT. The CDR3 runs to 15 residues. This chain's CDR3 is CASSSSGAAHNEQFF. The DNA for the CDR3 is TGTGCCAGCAGCTCCTCCGGGGCGGCCCACAATGAGCAGTTCTTC.

The chain recombines TRBV29-1 with TRBJ2-5, with a weak D call TRBD1 (5 bases). V was pared by 5 bases and J by 2 bases, with 12 bases between. Germline V gene data show CDR1 as SQVTM and CDR2 as ANQGSEA. This CDR3 comprises 13 residues. CDR3 in DNA: TGCAGCGTTCGGCAGGGCTCACAAGAGACCCAGTACTTC. Encoded protein: CSVRQGSQETQYF.

The chain is built from TRBV5-4 and TRBJ2-3; 10 bases agree with TRBD2. The length of the CDR3 is 14 residues. The germline V gene has CDR1 SGHNT and CDR2 YYREEE (reference sequence). J lost 13 bases, V lost 4 bases, and 12 bases had no gene match. CDR3 loop: CASSARTSGPQEYF. Here the CDR3 DNA reads TGTGCCAGCAGCGCCAGGACTAGCGGTCCCCAGGAGTATTTT.

J is TRBJ2-3 and V is TRBV11-2; the D is unclear. This CDR3 is 13 amino acids long. The V end lost 0 bases, the J end lost 6 bases, and 7 bases lay between the germline ends. CDR1 is SGHAT, CDR2 FQNNGV, per germline. The CDR3 region has the DNA TGTGCCAGCAGCTTAGATCTGGTGGATACGCAGTATTTT. This codes for CASSLDLVDTQYF. The full variable domain, completed using reference TRBV11-2 and TRBJ2-3, is EAGVAQSPRYKIIEKRQSVAFWCNPISGHATLYWYQQILGQGPKLLIQFQNNGVVDDSQLPKDRFSAERLKGVDSTLKIQPAKLEDSAVYLCASSLDLVDTQYFGPGTRLTVL.

This clonotype is a singleton in its sample. This chain uses TRBV20-1 with TRBJ2-3; D is unclear. The V and J ends lost 6 bases and 3 bases respectively, with 7 bases between them. Germline CDR1 DFQATT, CDR2 SNEGSKA (reference sequence). The CDR3 spans 11 residues. In nucleotides, the CDR3 is TGCAGTGCCCAAGGTACAGATACGCAGTATTTT. Protein product: CSAQGTDTQYF.

The gene calls are TRBV18 and TRBJ1-3; the D gene is possibly TRBD1 (6 bases). V dropped 3 bases and J dropped 5 bases, with 8 bases sitting between them. This CDR3 comprises 13 residues. The germline V gene encodes CDR1 KGHSH and CDR2 LQKENI. Here the CDR3 reads CASSPRDRNTIYF. The CDR3 DNA follows: TGTGCCAGCTCACCTCGGGACAGAAACACCATATATTTT.

This clonotype is a singleton in its sample. The chain couples TRBV20-1 to TRBJ2-5; D is unresolved. This CDR3 has 14 amino acids. Per germline, CDR1 DFQATT and CDR2 SNEGSKA (reference sequence). Trimming pared 0 bases from V and 4 bases from J, leaving 12 bases between. CDR3 residues: CSARDLKYRETQYF. The DNA for the CDR3 is TGCAGTGCTAGAGATTTAAAGTATCGAGAGACCCAGTACTTC.